Presented here are 20 T cell receptor beta chains from one specimen sequenced in a study of shared clonotypes between healthy human individuals. Assay used: immunoSEQ multiplex PCR; TCRdb lists only in-frame clones, some missing. The sample has under 2,500,000 clones; approximately 95% are singletons. Sequences were obtained from naive CD4+ T cells sorted from blood. As to subset: CD45RA+ positively selected. These TCRs come from a man aged 18-30 years in good health.

The CDR3 region is CASWTSGVEQYF. CDR3 nucleotides: TGTGCCAGCTGGACTAGCGGGGTCGAGCAGTACTTC. V and J are TRBV6-1 and TRBJ2-7, with 12 bases matching TRBD2. Per germline, CDR1 MNHNS and CDR2 SASEGT. V shed 8 bases, J shed 6 bases, and the junction held 2 bases outside the gene matches. This CDR3 contains 12 residues.

Concerning this clone: The identical CDR3 is also encoded by other nucleotide sequences in the sample. This chain connects TRBV29-1 to TRBJ1-1, with D tentatively TRBD1 (5 bases). Germline V gene sequence: CDR1 SQVTM, CDR2 ANQGSEA. The V gene lost 4 bases and the J gene lost 1 base, with 7 bases spanning the gap. CDR3 length: 12 amino acids. The CDR3 DNA sequence: TGCAGCGTTGGCCAGGGGAACACTGAAGCTTTCTTT. This sequence encodes CSVGQGNTEAFF.

The V and J genes are TRBV7-3 and TRBJ2-5, with 8 bases matching TRBD2. J gave up 4 bases and V 1 base, and 5 bases lay outside the gene matches. Per germline, CDR1 SGHTA and CDR2 FQGTGA. CDR3 length equals 15 residues. The chain's CDR3 is CASSLRGTRVETQYF. The CDR3 bases are TGTGCCAGCAGCTTAAGGGGGACTAGGGTAGAGACCCAGTACTTC. The variable domain in full, completed from reference TRBV7-3 and TRBJ2-5, reads GAGVSQTPSNKVTEKGKYVELRCDPISGHTALYWYRQSLGQGPEFLIYFQGTGAADDSGLPNDRFFAVRPEGSVSTLKIQRTERGDSAVYLCASSLRGTRVETQYFGPGTRLLVL.

J is TRBJ2-4 and V is TRBV19; D unresolved. The CDR3 totals 15 residues. Trimming took 6 bases from V and 0 from J, leaving 12 bases between them. Germline V gene data show CDR1 as LNHDA and CDR2 as SQIVND (reference sequence). The CDR3 nucleotides read TGTGCCAGTAGCGGACGGACCGTAGCCAAAAACATTCAGTACTTC. Translation gives CASSGRTVAKNIQYF.

This clone was found once. Other DNA sequences in the sample encode the same CDR3. The chain combines TRBV29-1 with TRBJ2-5; TRBD1 matches 12 bases. Per the germline V gene, CDR1 is SQVTM and CDR2 is ANQGSEA. The trim removed 4 bases at V and 5 bases at J, leaving 5 bases unmatched. The CDR3 consists of 14 residues. This chain's CDR3 is CSVGGTGGGETQYF. The CDR3 nucleotides are TGCAGCGTTGGAGGGACAGGGGGCGGGGAGACCCAGTACTTC.

V and J are TRBV2 and TRBJ2-3; 7 nucleotides agree with TRBD2. The trim removed 5 bases at V and 8 bases at J, leaving 4 bases unmatched. The CDR3 length is 12 residues. The germline CDR1 and CDR2 sequences are SNHLY and FYNNEI. CDR3 nucleotides: TGTGCCAGCAGTTCCTCGGGGGGTACGCAGTATTTT. This gives the protein CASSSSGGTQYF.

A single count supports this clone. The chain combines TRBV6-5 with TRBJ2-7; 9 bases are shared with TRBD1. Germline-derived CDR1 and CDR2 are MNHEY and SVGAGI. CDR3 size: 13 residues. With V trimmed by 10 bases and J by 4 bases, 8 bases remained unmatched. CDR3 amino acids: CATLQGAGYEQYF. CDR3 DNA sequence: TGTGCCACCCTACAGGGGGCGGGGTACGAGCAGTACTTC.

The rearrangement uses TRBV19 and TRBJ2-1; no clear D gene. CDR1 LNHDA and CDR2 SQIVND come from the germline V gene (reference sequence). This CDR3 comprises 14 residues. The germline V and J ends were trimmed by 7 bases and 4 bases, with 14 bases remaining between them. The CDR3 is CASKAGPSYNEQFF. The CDR3 nucleotides are TGTGCCAGTAAAGCTGGCCCATCTTACAATGAGCAGTTCTTC.

The chain combines TRBV11-2 with TRBJ1-2; D gene uncertain. This CDR3 comprises 12 residues. Germline-derived CDR1 and CDR2 are SGHAT and FQNNGV. V was shortened by 7 bases and J by 6 bases, with 12 bases between the two germline ends. CDR3 in DNA: TGTGCCAGCACCCATTTCGGGCATGGCTACACCTTC. This encodes CASTHFGHGYTF. Using reference TRBV11-2 and TRBJ1-2 for the parts outside the CDR3, the full variable domain is EAGVAQSPRYKIIEKRQSVAFWCNPISGHATLYWYQQILGQGPKLLIQFQNNGVVDDSQLPKDRFSAERLKGVDSTLKIQPAKLEDSAVYLCASTHFGHGYTFGSGTRLTVV.

The genes are TRBV6-1 and TRBJ2-2; D gene ambiguous. Germline assignment: CDR1 MNHNS and CDR2 SASEGT. Trimming took 4 bases from V and 1 from J, leaving 10 bases between them. The CDR3 has 15 residues. The CDR3 here is CASSALMKNTGELFF. The CDR3 DNA follows: TGTGCCAGCAGTGCTTTGATGAAGAACACCGGGGAGCTGTTTTTT.

This clone was picked up one time. The rearrangement uses TRBV29-1 and TRBJ2-3; the D call may be TRBD1 or TRBD2 (5 bases each). Looked up from germline, CDR1 is SQVTM and CDR2 is ANQGSEA. The CDR3 extends over 15 amino acids. V dropped 4 bases and J dropped 4 bases, with 18 bases sitting between them. The CDR3 protein is CSVAPRLAGPDTQYF. CDR3 bases: TGCAGCGTTGCGCCTCGGCTAGCAGGGCCAGATACGCAGTATTTT.

The chain joins TRBV2 to TRBJ2-5; tentative D call: TRBD1 (6 bases). The V end lost 3 bases, the J end lost 0 bases, and 8 bases lay between the germline ends. Germline loops: CDR1 SNHLY, CDR2 FYNNEI. The CDR3 consists of 14 residues. The CDR3 sequence is CASSDDRNQETQYF. Written as DNA, the CDR3 is TGTGCCAGCAGTGATGACAGGAACCAAGAGACCCAGTACTTC.

V usage is TRBV27 and J usage is TRBJ2-7; D call uncertain. The CDR3 runs to 14 residues. V lost 6 bases to trimming and J lost 2 bases, with 14 bases between them. Germline V gene data show CDR1 as MNHEY and CDR2 as SMNVEV (reference sequence). CDR3 DNA: TGTGCCAGCAGCTTGGCGGCAGGACCCTACGAGCAGTACTTC. It specifies CASSLAAGPYEQYF.

The rearrangement uses TRBV6-1 and TRBJ1-5, with 9 bases fitting TRBD1. This CDR3 has 17 amino acids. Per germline, CDR1 MNHNS and CDR2 SASEGT. V lost 0 bases to trimming and J lost 4 bases; unmatched junction nucleotides: 7. Here the CDR3 DNA reads TGTGCCAGCAGTGAAGCTTGGACGGGACAGGGTAATCAGCCCCAGCATTTT. It translates to CASSEAWTGQGNQPQHF.

The V call is TRBV5-1, the J call TRBJ1-5; D ambiguous. Germline V lookup: CDR1 SGHRS, CDR2 YFSETQ. V lost 0 bases and J 7 bases, leaving 8 bases between the germline ends. CDR3 length: 13 amino acids. The CDR3 nucleotides read TGCGCCAGCAGCTTGGGAGGGTTCCAGCCCCAGCATTTT. Residues: CASSLGGFQPQHF.

This chain uses TRBV5-1 with TRBJ2-1; 9 nucleotides line up with TRBD1. Trimming removed 3 bases from V and 6 bases from J; junction bases left unmatched: 7. CDR1 and CDR2 from the germline V gene are SGHRS and YFSETQ. CDR3 length equals 15 residues. CDR3 sequence: CASSSAGTGINEQFF. The DNA of the CDR3 is TGCGCCAGCAGCTCGGCCGGGACAGGGATCAATGAGCAGTTCTTC.

V gene TRBV7-3 combines with J gene TRBJ2-7; 8 bases match TRBD1. The CDR3 is 15 amino acids. Germline values: CDR1 SGHTA, CDR2 FQGTGA. The ends lost 2 bases at V and 2 bases at J; junction bases unmatched: 5. Written as DNA, the CDR3 is TGTGCCAGCAGCTTAGACGACAGGGGTCCCTACGAGCAGTACTTC. It specifies CASSLDDRGPYEQYF. The variable domain in full, completed from reference TRBV7-3 and TRBJ2-7, reads GAGVSQTPSNKVTEKGKYVELRCDPISGHTALYWYRQSLGQGPEFLIYFQGTGAADDSGLPNDRFFAVRPEGSVSTLKIQRTERGDSAVYLCASSLDDRGPYEQYFGPGTRLTVT.

The rearrangement uses TRBV5-8 and TRBJ1-2; D call uncertain. Germline V gene lookup returns CDR1 SGHTS and CDR2 YDEGEE. Trimming took 7 bases from V and 4 from J, leaving 14 bases between them. The CDR3 extends over 13 amino acids. CDR3 region: CASGREIRYGYTF. The CDR3 DNA reads TGTGCCAGCGGACGGGAGATCCGCTATGGCTACACCTTC.

The rearrangement joins TRBV2 to TRBJ2-7, with D possibly being TRBD1 (6 bases). V shed 6 bases and J shed 0 bases, with 15 bases lying between them. CDR3 length: 15 amino acids. The germline CDR1 and CDR2 sequences are SNHLY and FYNNEI. CDR3 DNA: TGTGCCAGCAGGCGGCGAGAGACAGGCTCCTACGAGCAGTACTTC. Protein product: CASRRRETGSYEQYF. Supplemented by reference TRBV2 and TRBJ2-7, the full variable domain reads EPEVTQTPSHQVTQMGQEVILRCVPISNHLYFYWYRQILGQKVEFLVSFYNNEISEKSEIFDDQFSVERPDGSNFTLKIRSTKLEDSAMYFCASRRRETGSYEQYFGPGTRLTVT.

The chain couples TRBV10-3 to TRBJ1-1; D not certain. The CDR3 is made up of 13 amino acids. Germline V gene sequence: CDR1 ENHRY, CDR2 SYGVKD. V lost 4 bases, J lost 10 bases, and 16 bases lay in between. CDR3 sequence reads: CAISVLPGERAFF. The CDR3 coding sequence is TGTGCCATCAGTGTCCTGCCCGGGGAAAGAGCTTTCTTT.